This entry lists 18 T cell receptor beta chains sequenced from one sample in a study of blood T cell repertoires in COVID-19. The assay was immunoSEQ multiplex PCR, and TCRdb's table has in-frame clones only and misses some. Found here are 200,000 or so clones, 80% of them singletons; the top ten hold over 7%. Source material: PBMCs or T cells enriched from blood (not recorded which). The source is a woman aged 35 to 49 with acute COVID-19.

The V and J genes are TRBV5-6 and TRBJ2-3, with TRBD2 matching over 8 bases. The length of the CDR3 is 17 residues. Germline V CDR1 and CDR2: SGHDT, YYEEEE. Trimming cost V 0 bases and J 3 bases; bases outside gene matches: 9. The CDR3 loop reads CASSLEVRGVDTDTQYF. The CDR3 DNA is TGTGCCAGCAGCTTGGAGGTGCGGGGGGTTGATACAGATACGCAGTATTTT.

CDR3 DNA sequence: TGTGCCAGCAGCAACAGGAGGCAGCGGGGGGCGGGTAATGAGCAGTTCTTC. The encoded protein is CASSNRRQRGAGNEQFF. This chain joins TRBV21-1 and TRBJ2-1; the DNA was not used to check the table's D call, TRBD2. TRBV21-1 is an annotated pseudogene. The length of the CDR3 is 17 residues.

This clone was picked up many times. The chain has TRBV25-1 and TRBJ2-1; D call uncertain. Trimming removed 4 bases at V and 11 bases at J, with 12 bases between. Germline CDR1 and CDR2: MGHDK and SYGVNS. The CDR3 runs 12 residues. The CDR3 sequence is CASSGLLPQQFF. The CDR3 DNA reads as TGTGCCAGCAGTGGACTCCTACCCCAGCAGTTCTTC. Together with reference TRBV25-1 and TRBJ2-1, the CDR3 gives the full variable domain: EADIYQTPRYLVIGTGKKITLECSQTMGHDKMYWYQQDPGMELHLIHYSYGVNSTEKGDLSSESTVSRIRTEHFPLTLESARPSHTSQYLCASSGLLPQQFFGPGTRLTVL.

This clone has just a few counts. CDR3 DNA sequence: TGCGCCAGCAGCTTGGAGGGGGTGGCGAACACTGAAGCTTTCTTT. The encoded protein is CASSLEGVANTEAFF. J is TRBJ1-1 and V is TRBV5-1, with a weak D call TRBD1 (6 bases). Germline CDR1 SGHRS, CDR2 YFSETQ. The V end was cut by 0 bases, the J end by 1 base, with 10 bases between. This CDR3 contains 15 residues. Complete variable domain (other parts from reference TRBV5-1 and TRBJ1-1): KAGVTQTPRYLIKTRGQQVTLSCSPISGHRSVSWYQQTPGQGLQFLFEYFSETQRNKGNFPGRFSGRQFSNSRSEMNVSTLELGDSALYLCASSLEGVANTEAFFGQGTRLTVV.

The CDR3 sequence is CASRPTEYTEAFF. CDR3 in DNA: TGTGCCAGTAGACCAACAGAATACACTGAAGCTTTCTTT. The chain couples TRBV19 to TRBJ1-1; D not resolved. CDR1 LNHDA and CDR2 SQIVND come from the germline V gene (reference sequence). The V and J ends lost 6 bases and 3 bases respectively, with 11 bases between them. The CDR3 loop spans 13 amino acids.

In the case of this clone: One end of the junction fails to match germline, which may point to a read error. V gene TRBV11-2 combines with J gene TRBJ1-2, with D tentatively TRBD1 (6 bases). This CDR3 has 13 residues. Germline CDR1 is SGHAT and CDR2 is FQNNGV. The CDR3: CASSLAGEYGYTF. The CDR3 nucleotides read TGTGCCAGCAGTTTAGCAGGGGAGTATGGCTACACCTTC.

This clone was detected only a few times. The chain has TRBV28 and TRBJ1-2; 9 positions match TRBD1. The CDR3 extends over 17 amino acids. Germline CDR1 is MDHEN and CDR2 is SYDVKM. The V segment lost 6 bases and the J segment 5 bases; nucleotides outside the gene matches: 16. CDR3: CASSTTGRGTGRYGYTF. The CDR3, as DNA: TGTGCCAGCAGCACAACGGGACGCGGGACAGGGAGATATGGCTACACCTTC.

This chain joins TRBV29-1 and TRBJ2-1, with 8 positions matching TRBD2. Trimming at V came to 4 bases and at J to 9 bases, leaving 14 bases not matched to a gene. Germline-derived CDR1 and CDR2 are SQVTM and ANQGSEA. This CDR3 region has 15 residues. CDR3 sequence (DNA): TGCAGCGTTGTCGGTGTCCGGGGGGGCCGGAGTGAGCAGTTCTTC. Protein product: CSVVGVRGGRSEQFF.

The chain recombines TRBV10-3 with TRBJ2-1; 8 positions match TRBD1. Germline-derived CDR1 and CDR2 are ENHRY and SYGVKD. The CDR3 extends over 12 amino acids. V was pared by 5 bases and J by 7 bases, with 1 base of the junction left unmatched. DNA of the CDR3: TGTGCCATCAGTACAGGGGGGAATGAGCAGTTCTTC. Translating gives CAISTGGNEQFF.

This clone was observed a few times. The gene calls are TRBV3-1 (or the pseudogene TRBV3-2) and TRBJ2-7; 8 bases match TRBD1. The germline V gene has CDR1 LGHDT and CDR2 YNNKEL (reference sequence). There are 13 residues in the CDR3. V was pared by 4 bases and J by 3 bases, with 2 bases of the junction left unmatched. For the CDR3, the DNA is TGTGCCAGCAGCCCTGGACAGGGCTACGAGCAGTACTTC. Translated, it gives CASSPGQGYEQYF.

The rearrangement joins TRBV18 to TRBJ2-7, with D unresolved. Germline CDR1 is KGHSH and CDR2 is LQKENI. With 3 bases removed from V and 3 bases from J, the gap between germline ends came to 12 bases. The CDR3 extends over 14 amino acids. CDR3 region: CASSPPDNDYEQYF. The CDR3 DNA reads TGTGCCAGCTCACCCCCAGACAACGACTACGAGCAGTACTTC.

CDR3 residues: CASSLTGGGYTF. The CDR3 coding sequence is TGCGCCAGCAGCTTAACAGGGGGCGGCTACACCTTC. J is TRBJ1-2 and V is TRBV5-1, with 9 bases that match TRBD1. This CDR3 is 12 amino acids long. Trimming removed 2 bases from V and 8 bases from J; junction bases left unmatched: 1. Germline V lookup: CDR1 SGHRS, CDR2 YFSETQ. Variable domain in full (rest from reference TRBV5-1 and TRBJ1-2): KAGVTQTPRYLIKTRGQQVTLSCSPISGHRSVSWYQQTPGQGLQFLFEYFSETQRNKGNFPGRFSGRQFSNSRSEMNVSTLELGDSALYLCASSLTGGGYTFGSGTRLTVV.

The genes are TRBV30 and TRBJ1-1; the match to TRBD1 covers 7 bases. CDR3 length equals 13 residues. Germline lookup yields CDR1 GTSNPN and CDR2 SVGIG (reference sequence). The trim removed 2 bases at V and 6 bases at J, leaving 6 bases unmatched. CDR3 sequence reads: CAWSRQGLAEAFF. In DNA, the CDR3 is TGTGCCTGGAGTAGACAGGGTTTGGCTGAAGCTTTCTTT.

This chain connects TRBV12-3 or TRBV12-4 to TRBJ1-1, with 9 bases fitting TRBD1. The CDR3 is made up of 13 amino acids. Unmatched junction bases numbered 4, after V lost 6 bases and J lost 5 bases. The CDR3 sequence is CASSWDRETEAFF. CDR3 sequence (DNA): TGTGCCAGCAGCTGGGACAGGGAGACTGAAGCTTTCTTT.

The chain joins TRBV9 to TRBJ2-5; 7 bases map to TRBD2. The V segment lost 2 bases and the J segment 5 bases; nucleotides outside the gene matches: 12. The CDR3 consists of 16 residues. CDR1 is SGDLS and CDR2 is YYNGEE in the germline V gene. CDR3 sequence: CASSVVGGSAGETQYF. The DNA for the CDR3 is TGTGCCAGCAGCGTCGTAGGCGGGAGCGCTGGGGAGACCCAGTACTTC.

The gene calls are TRBV7-6 and TRBJ2-1, with 10 nucleotides matching TRBD1. Trimming at V came to 7 bases and at J to 3 bases, leaving 9 bases not matched to a gene. CDR1 SGHVS and CDR2 FNYEAQ come from the germline V gene. The CDR3 is made up of 16 amino acids. CDR3 residues: CASISGWTGGYNEQFF. The CDR3 DNA follows: TGTGCCAGCATCTCAGGTTGGACAGGGGGCTACAATGAGCAGTTCTTC.

This clone was picked up a small number of times. The V call is TRBV6-5, the J call TRBJ1-3; 7 nucleotides line up with TRBD1. V lost 6 bases, J lost 1 base, and 3 bases stayed unmatched. Per germline, CDR1 MNHEY and CDR2 SVGAGI. This CDR3 comprises 14 residues. This chain's CDR3 is CASRRDRSGNTIYF. The CDR3 DNA follows: TGTGCCAGCAGACGGGACAGATCTGGAAACACCATATATTTT.

CDR3 in amino acids: CASTLEGDRIFNYGYTF. In DNA form, the CDR3 reads TGTGCCAGCACCCTAGAAGGGGACAGGATTTTTAACTATGGCTACACCTTC. V is TRBV2 and J is TRBJ1-2; 8 nucleotides match TRBD1. The CDR3 extends over 17 amino acids. Germline V CDR1 and CDR2: SNHLY, FYNNEI. V shed 7 bases, J shed 1 base, and the junction held 14 bases outside the gene matches.